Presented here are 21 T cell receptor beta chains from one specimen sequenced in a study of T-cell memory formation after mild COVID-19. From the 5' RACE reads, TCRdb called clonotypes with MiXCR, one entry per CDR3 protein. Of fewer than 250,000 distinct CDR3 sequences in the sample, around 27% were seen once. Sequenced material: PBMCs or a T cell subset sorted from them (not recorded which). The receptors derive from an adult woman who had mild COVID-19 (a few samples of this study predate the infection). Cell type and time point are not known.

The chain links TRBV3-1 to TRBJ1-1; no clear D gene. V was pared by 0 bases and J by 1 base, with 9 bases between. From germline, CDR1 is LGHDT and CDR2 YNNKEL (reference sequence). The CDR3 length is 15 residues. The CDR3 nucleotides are TGTGCCAGCAGCCAAGATATCGTAGCGAACACTGAAGCTTTCTTT. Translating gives CASSQDIVANTEAFF.

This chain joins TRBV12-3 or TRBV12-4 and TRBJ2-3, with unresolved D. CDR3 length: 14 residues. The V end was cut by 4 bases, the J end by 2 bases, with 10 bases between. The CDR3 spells CASSSSLNTDTQYF. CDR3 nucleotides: TGTGCCAGCAGTTCCAGCCTTAACACAGATACGCAGTATTTT.

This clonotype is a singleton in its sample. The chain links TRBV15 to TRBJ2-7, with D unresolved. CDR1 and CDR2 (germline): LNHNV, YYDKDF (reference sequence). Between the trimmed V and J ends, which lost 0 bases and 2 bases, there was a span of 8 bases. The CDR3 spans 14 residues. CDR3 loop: CATSRDKGPYEQYF. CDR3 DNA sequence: TGTGCCACCAGCAGAGATAAAGGTCCCTACGAGCAGTACTTC.

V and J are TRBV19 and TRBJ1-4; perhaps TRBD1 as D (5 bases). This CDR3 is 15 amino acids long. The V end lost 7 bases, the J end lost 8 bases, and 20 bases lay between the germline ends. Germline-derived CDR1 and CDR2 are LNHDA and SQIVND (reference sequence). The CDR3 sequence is CASISRTSRVEKLFF. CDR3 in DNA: TGTGCCAGTATCAGCAGGACATCGCGAGTGGAAAAACTGTTTTTT.

The CDR3 here is CASSLEGGTQYF. DNA of the CDR3: TGTGCCAGCAGCTTAGAAGGGGGGACCCAGTACTTC. The gene calls are TRBV11-3 and TRBJ2-5, with TRBD1 as a possible D gene (6 bases). The germline V gene encodes CDR1 SGHNT and CDR2 YENEEA. Trimming took off 0 bases at V and 7 bases at J, with 6 bases between the two ends. This CDR3 contains 12 residues.

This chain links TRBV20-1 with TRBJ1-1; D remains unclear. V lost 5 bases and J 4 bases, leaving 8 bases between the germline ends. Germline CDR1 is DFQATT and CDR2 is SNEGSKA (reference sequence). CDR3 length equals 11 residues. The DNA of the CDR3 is TGCAGTGCTTTAAAGGGCACTGAAGCTTTCTTT. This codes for CSALKGTEAFF.

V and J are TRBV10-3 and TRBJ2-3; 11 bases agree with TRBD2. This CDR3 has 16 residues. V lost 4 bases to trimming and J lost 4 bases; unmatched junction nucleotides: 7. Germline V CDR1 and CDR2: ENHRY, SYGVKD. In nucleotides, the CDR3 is TGTGCCATCAGTGTAACTAGCGGGAGTCAGGCAGATACGCAGTATTTT. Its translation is CAISVTSGSQADTQYF.

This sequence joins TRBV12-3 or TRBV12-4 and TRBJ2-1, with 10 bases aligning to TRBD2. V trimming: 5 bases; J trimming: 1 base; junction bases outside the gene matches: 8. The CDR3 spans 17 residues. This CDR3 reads CASSLGLAGVSYNEQFF. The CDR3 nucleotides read TGTGCCAGCAGTCTGGGTCTAGCGGGGGTATCCTACAATGAGCAGTTCTTC.

In DNA form, the CDR3 reads TGTGCCACCGGGAGCTACGAGCAGTACTTC. This gives the protein CATGSYEQYF. This chain uses TRBV24-1 with TRBJ2-7, with D possibly being TRBD2 (5 bases). Per the germline V gene, CDR1 is KGHDR and CDR2 is SFDVKD. This CDR3 spans 10 amino acids. The ends were cut back, 9 bases at V and 3 bases at J, with 5 bases in the middle.

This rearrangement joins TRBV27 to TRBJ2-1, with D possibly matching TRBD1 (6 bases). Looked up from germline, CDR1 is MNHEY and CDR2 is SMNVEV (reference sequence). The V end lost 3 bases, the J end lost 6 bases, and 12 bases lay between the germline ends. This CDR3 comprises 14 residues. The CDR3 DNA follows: TGTGCCAGCAGTTTGTCCTGGACAGCCAATGAGCAGTTCTTC. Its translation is CASSLSWTANEQFF.

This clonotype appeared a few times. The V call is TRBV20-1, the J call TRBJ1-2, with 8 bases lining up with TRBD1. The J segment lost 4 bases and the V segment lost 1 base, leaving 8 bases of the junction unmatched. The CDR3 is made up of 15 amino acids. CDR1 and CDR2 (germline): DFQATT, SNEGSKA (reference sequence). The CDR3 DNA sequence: TGCAGTGCTAGAGCAGGGGGCACCGGGGCCTATGGCTACACCTTC. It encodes CSARAGGTGAYGYTF.

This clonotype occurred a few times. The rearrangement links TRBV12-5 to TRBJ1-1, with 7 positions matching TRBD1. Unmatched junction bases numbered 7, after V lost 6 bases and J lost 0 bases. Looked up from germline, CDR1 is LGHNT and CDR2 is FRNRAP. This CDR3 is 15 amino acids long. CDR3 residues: CASGSGDSMNTEAFF. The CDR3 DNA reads TGTGCTAGTGGATCAGGGGACAGCATGAACACTGAAGCTTTCTTT.

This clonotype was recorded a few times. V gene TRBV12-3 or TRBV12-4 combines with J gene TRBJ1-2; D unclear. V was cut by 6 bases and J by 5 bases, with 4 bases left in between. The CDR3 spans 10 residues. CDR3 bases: TGTGCCAGCAGGGGGTATGGCTACACCTTC. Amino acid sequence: CASRGYGYTF.

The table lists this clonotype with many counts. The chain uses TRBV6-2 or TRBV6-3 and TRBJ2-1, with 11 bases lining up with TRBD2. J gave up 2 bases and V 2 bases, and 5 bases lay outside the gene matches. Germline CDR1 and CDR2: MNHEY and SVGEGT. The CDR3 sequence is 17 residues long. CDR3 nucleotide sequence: TGTGCCAGCAGTTACCACGAGACTAGCGGGACCTACAATGAGCAGTTCTTC. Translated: CASSYHETSGTYNEQFF.

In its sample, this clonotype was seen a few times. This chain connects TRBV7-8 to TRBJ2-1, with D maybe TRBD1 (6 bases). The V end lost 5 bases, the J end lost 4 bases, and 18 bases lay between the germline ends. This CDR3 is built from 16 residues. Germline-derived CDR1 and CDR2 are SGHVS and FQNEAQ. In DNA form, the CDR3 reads TGTGCCAGCAGCCTTCGAGCCCCGGACAGTTACAATGAGCAGTTCTTC. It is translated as CASSLRAPDSYNEQFF.

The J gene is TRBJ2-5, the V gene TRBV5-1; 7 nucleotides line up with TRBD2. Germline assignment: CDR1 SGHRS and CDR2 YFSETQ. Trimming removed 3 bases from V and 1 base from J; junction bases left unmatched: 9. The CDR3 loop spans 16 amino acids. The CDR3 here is CASSSFFGGSQETQYF. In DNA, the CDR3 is TGCGCCAGCAGCTCTTTCTTCGGCGGGAGCCAAGAGACCCAGTACTTC.

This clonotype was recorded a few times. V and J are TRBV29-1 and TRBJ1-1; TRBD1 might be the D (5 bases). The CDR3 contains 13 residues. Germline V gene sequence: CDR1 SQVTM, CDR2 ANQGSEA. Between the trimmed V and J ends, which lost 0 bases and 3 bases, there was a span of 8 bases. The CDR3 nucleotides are TGCAGCGTTGAAGAAGACAGTTACACTGAAGCTTTCTTT. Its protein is CSVEEDSYTEAFF.

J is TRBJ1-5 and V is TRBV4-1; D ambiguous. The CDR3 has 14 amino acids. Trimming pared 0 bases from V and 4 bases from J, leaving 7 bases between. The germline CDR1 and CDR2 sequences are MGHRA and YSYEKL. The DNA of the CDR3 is TGCGCCAGCAGCCAAGAAGCCTTTAATCAGCCCCAGCATTTT. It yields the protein CASSQEAFNQPQHF.

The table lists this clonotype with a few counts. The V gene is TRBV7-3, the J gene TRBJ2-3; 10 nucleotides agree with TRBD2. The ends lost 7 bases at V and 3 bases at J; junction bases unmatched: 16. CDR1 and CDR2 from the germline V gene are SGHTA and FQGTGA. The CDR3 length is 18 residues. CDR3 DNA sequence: TGTGCCAGCATCCGAACCCCCAATAGCGGGAGGAGGACAGATACGCAGTATTTT. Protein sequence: CASIRTPNSGRRTDTQYF.

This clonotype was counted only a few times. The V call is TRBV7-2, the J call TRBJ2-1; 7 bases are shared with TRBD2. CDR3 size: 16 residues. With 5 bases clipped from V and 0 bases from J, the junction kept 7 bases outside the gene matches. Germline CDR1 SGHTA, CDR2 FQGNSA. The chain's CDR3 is CASSGGRPSSYNEQFF. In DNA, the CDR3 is TGTGCCAGCAGCGGCGGGAGACCCAGCTCCTACAATGAGCAGTTCTTC. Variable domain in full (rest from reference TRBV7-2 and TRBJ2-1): GAGVSQSPSNKVTEKGKDVELRCDPISGHTALYWYRQSLGQGLEFLIYFQGNSAPDKSGLPSDRFSAERTGGSVSTLTIQRTQQEDSAVYLCASSGGRPSSYNEQFFGPGTRLTVL.

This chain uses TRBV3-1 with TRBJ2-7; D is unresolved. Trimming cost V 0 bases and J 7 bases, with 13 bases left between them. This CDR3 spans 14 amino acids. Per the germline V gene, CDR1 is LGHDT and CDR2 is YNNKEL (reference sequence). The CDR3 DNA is TGTGCCAGCAGCCAAGATTTTCCCTCCGGTGAGCAGTACTTC. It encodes CASSQDFPSGEQYF.